The text below deals with one TCR beta chain. Its antigen is not known. V was cut by 9 bases and J by 5 bases, with 19 bases left in between. The germline V gene encodes CDR1 LNHNV and CDR2 YYDKDF (reference sequence). The CDR3 extends over 14 amino acids. This entry comes from a study of T cell responses to AZD1222 COVID-19 vaccine. The method was immunoSEQ multiplex PCR; TCRdb's version includes in-frame clones alone and lacks a portion of them. The sample lists more than 85,000 clones; around 90% were seen once. Study-level points and caveats: Among vaccine-associated CD4 TCRs, coverage spanned spike, with dominance at 160-218 and 743-854. The repertoires were collected only after the peak T cell response. In a largely white British group with more females than males, clonal diversity was possibly underestimated. An increase in Spike-specific TCR breadth and depth was observed after two AZD1222 doses.

This TCR was sampled from an adult in good health. This material consisted of peripheral blood, taken on day 0 of AZD1222 vaccination. The chain employs TRBV15 and TRBJ2-5; D perhaps matches TRBD2 (5 bases). The CDR3 coding sequence is TGTGCCACGGATAAGGGAGACGTATCGGAGACCCAGTACTTC. It codes for CATDKGDVSETQYF.